The sequence of this T cell receptor beta chain was determined in a study of breast tumors, draining lymph nodes, adjacent tissues. Axillary draining lymph nodes of breast cancer patients supplied the node samples. The study's findings and limits: Tumor repertoires ranked between lymph nodes and nontumor tissue in diversity, with V and J gene preferences. The data were judged consistent with most tumor T cells coming from lymph node and expanding in tumor. Luminal-like breast cancer showed significantly higher tumor–nontumor repertoire similarity than basal-like.

This clonotype was seen many times. What it binds is not known. TCRdb reprocessed the multiplex PCR reads via MiXCR and lists one record per CDR3 protein. The sample contains some 230,000 distinct CDR3 sequences, under 40% of which appear only once. V was shortened by 4 bases and J by 1 base, with 17 bases between the two germline ends. The CDR3 is 17 amino acids. CDR1 and CDR2 (germline): MNHNS, SASEGT. The rearrangement uses TRBV6-1 and TRBJ1-5; tentative D call: TRBD1 (5 bases). Material for sequencing was axillary lymph node tissue. The source is a female donor with breast cancer. Some clones in this sample may be carry-over from other donors' samples. The CDR3 loop reads CASSASRGTSSNQPQHF. For the CDR3, the DNA is TGTGCCAGCAGTGCGTCGCGGGGCACGTCGAGCAATCAGCCCCAGCATTTT.